This T cell receptor beta chain came from a study of cytomegalovirus exposure and HLA in healthy donors. General observations from the study: A later analysis, which compared TCR beta chains of equal frequency, found the HLA-associated ones more clonally expanded. It was reported that the classifier diagnosed cytomegalovirus status with high specificity and sensitivity in both the original and validation cohorts. Researchers reported in a later analysis that a missense DCLRE1C variant was tied to TCR beta V- and J-gene trimming.

Germline V gene sequence: CDR1 SGHTA, CDR2 FQGTGA. V trimming: 4 bases; J trimming: 1 base; junction bases outside the gene matches: 5. The CDR3 contains 15 residues. Of note for this clone: Antigen unknown.

Primers: 60 Vbeta forward and 13 Jbeta reverse. Here immunoSEQ multiplex PCR was the method, and the copy in TCRdb shows in-frame clones only, minus some. This sample has 110,000 to 150,000 clones, with around 80% found just once. This receptor was obtained from a woman aged 40 to 55 in good health and CMV-seropositive. The J gene is TRBJ2-5, the V gene TRBV7-3, with 8 bases fitting TRBD2. The specimen was PBMCs. As DNA, the CDR3 is TGTGCCAGCAGCTCCGGTCTAGCGGGCCAAGAGACCCAGTACTTC. Amino acid sequence: CASSSGLAGQETQYF.